These 6 T cell receptor delta chains originate from one sample sequenced in a study of γδ T cells in repeated Plasmodium falciparum infection. TCRdb re-called the multiplex PCR reads using CATT. There are 50,000 to 55,000 delta-chain clones in the sample; roughly 2% occur only once, and roughly a quarter lies in the top ten. Bulk repertoires came from Vgamma9/Vdelta2+ or Vdelta2-negative gammadelta T cells flow-sorted from PBMC. Sequenced material: gamma-delta T cells from blood. These receptor sequences come from a pool of human donors (malaria-infected and uninfected, not separated).

As to this clone: The protein given by TCRdb reflects a much larger clone and differs at residue 9 from this DNA's translation, likely from a read error; the protein shown is the DNA's translation. The CDR3 here is CAYRSFYFLWGYLYTDKLIF. The CDR3 DNA reads as TGTGCTTATAGGAGCTTCTACTTCCTCTGGGGATACTTGTACACCGATAAACTCATCTTT. The V and J genes are TRAV38-2/DV8 and TRDJ1; TRDD3 aligns across 8 bases. As TCRdb names no J gene, one was assigned here on the basis of a DNA match to germline. CDR3 size: 20 residues. CDR1 is TSESDYY, CDR2 QEAYKQQN, per germline. Germline trimming cut 1 base from V and 0 bases from J; bases unmatched to any gene: 17.

This clone was seen ten or more times. The chain joins TRDV1 to TRDJ1; maybe TRDD2 (6 bases). Deletions cut 4 bases from V and 1 base from J, with 31 bases between. The CDR3 runs to 21 residues. From germline, CDR1 is TSWWSYY and CDR2 QGS. The CDR3 coding sequence is TGTGCTCTTGGGGTCACCCTCCCTTCCCGGGGGTTCAAGTACGGCACCGATAAACTCATCTTT. Its protein is CALGVTLPSRGFKYGTDKLIF.

On this clone itself: TCRdb attributes to this sequence the protein of a much larger clone, which differs from the DNA translation at residue 5; a read error is likely, and the protein displayed is translated from the DNA. The chain links TRDV2 to TRDJ1; 8 bases fit TRDD3. The J gene was not available in TCRdb and was assigned here by matching the DNA to germline segments. J was trimmed by 0 bases and V by 3 bases; bases with no gene match: 11. This CDR3 region has 17 residues. CDR1 is GEAIGNYY and CDR2 is EKD in the germline V gene. The CDR3 region has the DNA TGTGCCTGTGACGTGGTGGGGGATGGGGGCTACACCGATAAACTCATCTTT. The encoded protein is CACDVVGDGGYTDKLIF.

Comments on this clone: TCRdb lists the protein of a much larger clone for this DNA, which differs at residue 11, so this is likely a read error; the protein given here is translated from the DNA itself. V is TRDV2 and J is TRDJ1, with 7 bases fitting TRDD3. Assignment of the J gene here rests on matching the DNA to germline, because TCRdb gives none. The CDR3 loop spans 18 amino acids. With 3 bases clipped from V and 0 bases from J, the junction kept 15 bases outside the gene matches. CDR1 and CDR2 (germline): GEAIGNYY, EKD. Here the CDR3 DNA reads TGTGCCTGTGACTTATTAGGGTGGGGGACCTCGTACACCGATAAACTCATCTTT. It specifies CACDLLGWGTSYTDKLIF.

This clone was seen at least ten times. A far bigger clonotype differs at one base, so this is likely a read error. Other DNA variants within this sample encode the same CDR3. The chain employs TRDV1 and TRDJ1; 9 bases are shared with TRDD3. Trimming took 2 bases from V and 0 from J; bases not matched to a gene: 22. This CDR3 is 22 amino acids long. Germline V gives CDR1 TSWWSYY, CDR2 QGS. The CDR3 DNA reads as TGTGCTCTTGGGGAAAACCAATTCAAGTACTGGGGGACGCCTCTGTACACCGATAAACTCATCTTT. Protein: CALGENQFKYWGTPLYTDKLIF.

Remarks on this clone: TCRdb's entry gives the protein of a much larger clone, which mismatches this DNA's translation at residue 3, likely from a read error; the protein reported here is translated from the DNA. The gene calls are TRDV1 and TRDJ3; D is tentatively TRDD2 or TRDD3 (8 bases each). No J gene is reported in TCRdb; it was inferred here by comparing the DNA with germline. This CDR3 region has 27 residues. Germline assignment: CDR1 TSWWSYY and CDR2 QGS. The CDR3: CAPGVYPSYTGKSAYWGYVGDTRQMFF. CDR3 DNA sequence: TGTGCTCCTGGGGTCTACCCTTCCTATACCGGGAAATCCGCGTACTGGGGGTACGTCGGGGACACCCGACAGATGTTTTTC.